These T cell receptor beta chains were read from a single sample in a study of T-cell memory formation after mild COVID-19. MiXCR, run by TCRdb on the 5' RACE reads, gives a single entry per CDR3 protein. The table has about 470,000 distinct CDR3 sequences, roughly 25% seen once. Sequencing used PBMCs or a T cell subset sorted from them (not recorded which). The receptors derive from an adult woman who had mild COVID-19 (a few samples of this study predate the infection). Cell type and time point are not known. Each CDR3 is given with its conserved first and last residue. The D gene is left open where the match is weak. The listing skips clone size in some rows; elsewhere it reads once, few, many or a size class.

length,size,V,D,CDR3
13,.,TRBV6-5,.,CASSRGGAETQYF
13,many,TRBV18,.,CASSPTGTYEQYF
15,few,TRBV5-1,.,CASSLNTGTMLEQFF
16,few,TRBV5-1,.,CASSLSVHSGVETQYF
14,.,TRBV6-2/TRBV6-3,.,CASSFSTENYGYTF
15,.,TRBV4-1,TRBD1,CASSQTGTGDYGYTF
14,many,TRBV5-1,.,CASSTAWADVEQFF
15,.,TRBV4-2,TRBD2,CASSLQREDYNEQFF
16,few,TRBV6-2/TRBV6-3,TRBD2,CASSSGLAGALDTQYF
15,few,TRBV6-6,TRBD2,CASSYYSGGTDTQYF
16,.,TRBV7-9,.,CASSSGLSLGTDTQYF
17,.,TRBV12-3/TRBV12-4,TRBD2,CASSRRLAGGKQETQYF
18,.,TRBV9,TRBD2,CASSPPGAGTTNLDTQYF
16,.,TRBV12-3/TRBV12-4,TRBD1,CASSLWTGSPTYEQYF
17,few,TRBV4-1,.,CASSPLVSGRANTEAFF
15,.,TRBV2,TRBD1,CASSERGQPTLKLFF
14,few,TRBV13,.,CASSLGGRYSPLHF
14,.,TRBV20-1,.,CSASVPPVYNEQFF
15,few,TRBV7-8,TRBD1,CASTFQTGGYREQYF
17,few,TRBV7-9,TRBD2,CASLTGTSGSGQETQYF
15,few,TRBV5-5,.,CASSLAGRASCEQYF
15,few,TRBV11-1,.,CASSLVARSYNEQFF
15,.,TRBV18,.,CASSPRGQSKNIQYF
14,.,TRBV3-1,.,CASSQAGGRDEQFF
16,.,TRBV4-1,.,CASSRLGGTNTGQLFF
12,.,TRBV5-1,.,CASIGGEAGYTF
14,few,TRBV7-9,.,CASSFGGGGEKLFF
15,few,TRBV23-1,TRBD1,CASRWTGSSYNEQFF
15,.,TRBV5-1,TRBD1,CASSPGTVSSTEAFF
13,.,TRBV6-1,.,CASSGGVNQPQHF